What follows is one T cell receptor beta chain and its context. This clonotype was seen a handful of times. The antigen it binds to is not known. No much larger clone is present one base from it, and per-base qualities are unavailable. For CDR1 and CDR2, the germline V gene lists SGHTA and FQGNSA. The cysteine opens and the phenylalanine closes a CDR3 of 12 amino acids. The kept DNA is CDR3 alone, 36 bases in frame from the first base. V drops 7 bases and J drops 3 bases, leaving 9 bases in between. The data originate from a study of early T cells in non-severe SARS-CoV-2 infection (TCRdb year 2021). About the full investigation: Because TCR sequencing relied on bulk RNA taken from unsorted whole blood, pairing of alpha and beta chains was not possible. The paper as a whole reports these results and caveats: Matching against VDJdb was skewed toward anti-spike CD8 responses, likely underestimated virus-specific expansions, and missed private and CD4 specificities.

A case-control design nested within a healthcare worker cohort in London, UK, was used, with weekly nasopharyngeal swab PCR tests and blood sampling performed. Healthcare workers were recruited during the week of the UK lockdown, between 23 and 31 March 2020, and followed weekly for up to roughly 15 weeks. Library preparation employed 5' RACE. Sequenced using a NextSeq 500. Unique molecular identifiers were attached to individual cDNA molecules in the TCR library protocol so that sequencing error and PCR bias could be corrected. Both TCR alpha and beta chains were sequenced, and tight co-correlation was observed between alpha and beta sequence abundances in each sample. The study's processing was this. V gene, J gene and CDR3 annotation of TCR sequences was performed with Decombinator V4. Expanded TCRs were defined as changing significantly between any two time points under a Poisson model with p below 0.0001. TCR abundances were normalised to the total number of TCRs sequenced per sample and expressed as counts per million. TRAV1-2 paired with TRAJ12, TRAJ20 or TRAJ33 defined MAIT TCRs, while TRAV10 paired with TRAJ18 defined iNKT TCRs. VDJdb, accessed 1 November 2021, was searched for CMV, EBV and SARS-CoV-2 annotated TCRs, excluding TCRs annotated for multiple antigens. TCRdb trimmed the raw reads at Q25, called clones with MiXCR and kept productive beta chains. A single entry per CDR3 protein holds the most common genes and DNA from its merged rows. TCRdb's processing, not the study's, gives the V and J calls here. This sample holds 70,000 or so distinct CDR3 sequences; around 9.1% were observed only once. About 7.1% of the sample rests with the top ten.

The receptor was isolated from an adult who was a healthcare worker with PCR-confirmed SARS-CoV-2 infection or an uninfected control (not recorded which). The sample here was whole blood, taken at baseline. The chain joins TRBV7-2 to TRBJ1-1; the D gene assignment is ambiguous. The DNA reads TGTGCCAGCACCCAGCCAGACACTGAAGCTTTCTTT. Translation gives CASTQPDTEAFF.